What follows is one T cell receptor (beta chain) and its context. The table lists this clonotype with many counts. Its antigen specificity is not known. It has no much larger one-base neighbor in the sample; base qualities were not kept. The data were taken from a study of identical twins (dated by TCRdb to the mid-2010s). Context from the whole study: The study deep-sequenced TCR alpha and beta repertoires from monozygotic twins, unrelated adults of various ages and cord blood to test whether fetal clonotypes persist. To rule out contamination, the twin experiments were replicated at different times with different library preparation protocols. What the work shows at the level of the full study, not this receptor alone: In monozygotic twins, recombination models systematically underestimated out-of-frame TCR alpha sharing, but the models matched the sharing seen between unrelated individuals. Abundant cord blood beta clonotypes had fewer insertions, young adult naive repertoires showed a similar but weaker trend, and memory repertoires showed no such trend. Excess twin sharing in beta out-of-frame sequences was weaker because fewer shared sequences lowered the signal-to-noise ratio. Compared with coincidental sharing between unrelated individuals, out-of-frame TCR alpha sequences shared between twins had an excess of sequences with low generation probability. Invariant T cells such as MAIT and iNKT could partly confound zero-insertion analyses, though diverse VJ usage argued against this for most clonotypes. Conclusions relied on cross-sectional statistical analysis, since the same donors could not be followed over many years.

The CDR3 holds 15 amino acids from the cysteine to the phenylalanine. The sequence is cut down to CDR3 DNA, 45 bases in frame from base 1. The germline V gene (reference sequence) specifies SEHNR as CDR1 and FQNEAQ as CDR2. V loses 3 bases of germline sequence and J loses 5 bases, and the interval between the two ends is 17 bases. Libraries were prepared through 5' RACE. Sequencing was carried out with an Illumina HiSeq 2000. A universal primer binding site was added through template switching, and the final cDNA carried a unique molecular identifier so that TCR cDNA molecules could be counted accurately. First-strand cDNA for TCR alpha and beta chains was synthesized from specific primers in the conserved constant-segment region. To control for contamination, each cDNA library was double barcoded with a SMART-Mk sample barcode plus Illumina barcodes. TruSeq adapter sequences and Illumina sample barcodes were added in two successive PCR steps. Sequencing of the TCR alpha and beta cDNA libraries was done on the Illumina HiSeq platform using custom primers. Concerning the study's data processing: Raw reads were processed with MiGEC to extract unique molecular identifiers, and MiXCR was used to determine CDR3 positions. For each individual, recombination models were inferred using an EM algorithm with the repgenHMM and IGoR tools. The tcR package in R was used for shared clonotype analysis, with sharing normalized by the product of cloneset sizes. To study raw recombination free of thymic and clonal selection effects, out-of-frame nonproductive sequences were analyzed. TCRdb cleaned the public reads at Q25 with fastp, built clones with MiXCR and kept in-frame beta chains. Merged by CDR3 protein, the rows form single entries marked with the most common genes and DNA. TCRdb, rather than the study authors, made the V and J calls. For this sample there are approximately 350,000 distinct CDR3 sequences; more than 9% appear just once. 7.2% of the sample goes to the ten largest clones.

All donors were healthy Caucasians. Three pairs of female monozygotic twins, all aged about 18 to 30 years, made up the twin cohort. Positive isolation kits from Invitrogen were used to isolate CD4+ and CD8+ T cell populations. The data also belong to a second study, concerning yellow fever vaccine responses in identical twins. Drawing on the second study: According to the authors, in identical twins the way T cells responded to vaccination appeared partly convergent and partly personalized. Focusing on identical twins, the study followed the T cell clones that responded to the vaccine, and did so with precision.

This sequence was found in a woman aged 18-30 years in good health. The V and J genes are TRBV7-9 and TRBJ2-7; matching of 6 bases hints at TRBD1 as the D gene. Sequenced: CD8+ T cells sorted from blood. The DNA sequence follows: TGTGCCAGCAGCTTCTCTCAGGGGACCTTTAACGAGCAGTACTTC. Protein translation: CASSFSQGTFNEQYF. The reference TRBV7-9 and TRBJ2-7 proteins fill in what lies around the CDR3, so the full variable domain reads DTGVSQNPRHKITKRGQNVTFRCDPISEHNRLYWYRQTLGQGPEFLTYFQNEAQLEKSRLLSDRFSAERPKGSFSTLEIQRTEQGDSAMYLCASSFSQGTFNEQYFGPGTRLTVT.